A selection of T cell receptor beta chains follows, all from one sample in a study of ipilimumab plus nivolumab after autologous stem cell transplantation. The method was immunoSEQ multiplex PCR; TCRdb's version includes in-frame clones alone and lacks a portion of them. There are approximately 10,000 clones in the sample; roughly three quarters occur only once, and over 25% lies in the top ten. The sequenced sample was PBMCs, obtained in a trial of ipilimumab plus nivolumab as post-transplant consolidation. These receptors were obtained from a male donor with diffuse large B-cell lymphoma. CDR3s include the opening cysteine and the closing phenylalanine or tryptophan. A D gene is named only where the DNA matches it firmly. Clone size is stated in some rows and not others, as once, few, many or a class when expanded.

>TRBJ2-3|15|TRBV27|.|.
TGTGCCAGCAGTTTAGGTCAGGGTTCCCCAGATACGCAGTATTTT
CASSLGQGSPDTQYF
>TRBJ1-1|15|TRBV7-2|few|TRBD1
TGTGCCAGCAGCCCCCGCCGGGACAGGGGCACTGAAGCTTTCTTT
CASSPRRDRGTEAFF
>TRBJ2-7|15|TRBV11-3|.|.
TGTGCCAGCAGCTTATATTCGGGGGCCCCCTACGAGCAGTACTTC
CASSLYSGAPYEQYF
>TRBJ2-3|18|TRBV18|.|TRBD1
TGTGCCAGCTCACCCTTAAGCGTAACAGGGGGCTTCACAGATACGCAGTATTTT
CASSPLSVTGGFTDTQYF
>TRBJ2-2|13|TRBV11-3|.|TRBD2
TGTGCCAGCAGCTCGGGGGGCACCGGGGAGCTGTTTTTT
CASSSGGTGELFF
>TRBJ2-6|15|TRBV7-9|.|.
TGTGCCAGCAGTCCCTATCTTGCTGGGGCCAACGTCCTGACTTTC
CASSPYLAGANVLTF
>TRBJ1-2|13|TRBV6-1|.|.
TGTGCCAGCAGTGCAGGACAGCTCTATGGCTACACCTTC
CASSAGQLYGYTF
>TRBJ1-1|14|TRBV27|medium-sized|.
TGTGCCAGCAGTTTATCGGGGGGGAACACTGAAGCTTTCTTT
CASSLSGGNTEAFF
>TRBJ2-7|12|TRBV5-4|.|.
TGTGCCAGCAGCTTTGACATCTACGAGCAGTACTTC
CASSFDIYEQYF
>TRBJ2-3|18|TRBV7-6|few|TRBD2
TGTGCCAGCAGCTTTGGGGCTACGGCGGGGGGGAGCACAGATACGCAGTATTTT
CASSFGATAGGSTDTQYF
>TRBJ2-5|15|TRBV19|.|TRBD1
TGTGCCAGTAGTATAGGGGGACAGGGAGGAGGGACCCAGTACTTC
CASSIGGQGGGTQYF
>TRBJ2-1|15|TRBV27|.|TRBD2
TGTGCCAGCAGACTTAGCGGGAGCACCTACAATGAGCAGTTCTTC
CASRLSGSTYNEQFF
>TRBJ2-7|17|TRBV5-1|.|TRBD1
TGCGCCAGCAGCTTGTACGGATGGACAGGTCCCTCCTACGAGCAGTACTTC
CASSLYGWTGPSYEQYF
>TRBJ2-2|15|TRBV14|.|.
TGTGCCAGCAGCCAAGCCTCAGGGAGCACCGGGGAGCTGTTTTTT
CASSQASGSTGELFF
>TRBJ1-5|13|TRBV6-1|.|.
TGTGCCAGCAGTGAAGGGGGGAATCAGCCCCAGCATTTT
CASSEGGNQPQHF
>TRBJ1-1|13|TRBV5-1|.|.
TGCGCCAGCAGCTTGGGGGGAGGCACTGAAGCTTTCTTT
CASSLGGGTEAFF
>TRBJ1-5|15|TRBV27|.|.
TGTGCCAGCAGTTTAGGTCAGGGAAGTAATCAGCCCCAGCATTTT
CASSLGQGSNQPQHF
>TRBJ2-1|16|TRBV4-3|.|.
TGCGCCAGCAGCCGCGAATGGGGGGGCAGCTACAATGAGCAGTTCTTC
CASSREWGGSYNEQFF
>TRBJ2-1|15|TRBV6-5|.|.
TGTGCCAGCGGATATAATTTAGGGATCGGCAATGAGCAGTTCTTC
CASGYNLGIGNEQFF
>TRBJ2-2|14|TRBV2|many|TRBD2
TGTGCCAGCAGTGAAGGGACTAGCCCCGGGGAGCTGTTTTTT
CASSEGTSPGELFF
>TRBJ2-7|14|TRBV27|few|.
TGTGCCAGCAGTTTATCGGGCAACTCCTACGAGCAGTACTTC
CASSLSGNSYEQYF
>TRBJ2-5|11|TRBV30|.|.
TGTGCCTGGAGTGTGAGGGAGACCCAGTACTTC
CAWSVRETQYF
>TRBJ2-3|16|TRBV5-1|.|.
TGCGCCAGCAGCTCCATCTATAAGACAGGAACAGATACGCAGTATTTT
CASSSIYKTGTDTQYF
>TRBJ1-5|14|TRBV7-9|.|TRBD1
TGTGCCAGCAGCCGCGGGACAGGGTATCAGCCCCAGCATTTT
CASSRGTGYQPQHF
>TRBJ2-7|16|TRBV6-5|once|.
TGTGCCAGCAGTTATGGGTGGAGGGCGGGCCCCTACGAGCAGTACTTC
CASSYGWRAGPYEQYF
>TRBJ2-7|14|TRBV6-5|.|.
TGTGCCAGCAGTGGGGGGACCTTTCCCTACGAGCAGTACTTC
CASSGGTFPYEQYF
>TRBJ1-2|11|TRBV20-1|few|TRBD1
TGCAGTGCTGAGACAGGGAATGGCTACACCTTC
CSAETGNGYTF
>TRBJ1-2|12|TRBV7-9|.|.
TGTGCCAGCAGCTTAGACAACTATGGCTACACCTTC
CASSLDNYGYTF
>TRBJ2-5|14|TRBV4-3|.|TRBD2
TGCGCCAGCAGCCAAGGACTAGCCCAAGAGACCCAGTACTTC
CASSQGLAQETQYF
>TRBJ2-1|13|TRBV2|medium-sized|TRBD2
TGTGCCAGCATAGGACTAGCCCCCAATGAGCAGTTCTTC
CASIGLAPNEQFF
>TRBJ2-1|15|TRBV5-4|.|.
TGTGCCAGCAGCTTGGGGCTAACGAGTTACAATGAGCAGTTCTTC
CASSLGLTSYNEQFF
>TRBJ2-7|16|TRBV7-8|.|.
TGTGCCAGCAGCCCAAGAACAGGGTTGAGCTCCTACGAGCAGTACTTC
CASSPRTGLSSYEQYF
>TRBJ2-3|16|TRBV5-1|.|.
TGCGCCAGCAGCCCCGGGACAAGGGGCTGGGGGGATACGCAGTATTTT
CASSPGTRGWGDTQYF
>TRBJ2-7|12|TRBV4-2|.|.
TGTGCCAGCAGCCAAATTTCGGCAGAGCAGTACTTC
CASSQISAEQYF
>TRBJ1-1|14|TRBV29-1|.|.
TGCAGCGTTGATGGGGGTTTTTCGGACACTGAAGCTTTCTTT
CSVDGGFSDTEAFF
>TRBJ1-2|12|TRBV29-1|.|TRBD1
TGCAGCGTTGAACGACGGACAGGGGATATAACCTTC
CSVERRTGDITF
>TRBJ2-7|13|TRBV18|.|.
TGTGCCAGCTCACCATTGGACGGATACGAGCAGTACTTC
CASSPLDGYEQYF
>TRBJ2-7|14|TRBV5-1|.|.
TGCGCCAGCAGCTTGGTACAGGATCCCTACGAGCAGTACTTC
CASSLVQDPYEQYF
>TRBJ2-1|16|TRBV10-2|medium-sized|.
TGCGCCAGCTTGACTCGGACCCCCCGCTCCTACAATGAGCAGTTCTTC
CASLTRTPRSYNEQFF
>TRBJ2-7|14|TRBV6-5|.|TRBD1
TGTGCCAGCATGGGGGGACAGGGTGGTTCCGAGCAGTACTTC
CASMGGQGGSEQYF
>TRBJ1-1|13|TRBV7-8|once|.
TGTGTCAGCAGCCCCCAGAAGTTCGGTGAAGCTTTCTTT
CVSSPQKFGEAFF
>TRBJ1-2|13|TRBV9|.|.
TGTGCCAGCAGCGCATCTTATAACTATGGCTACACCTTC
CASSASYNYGYTF
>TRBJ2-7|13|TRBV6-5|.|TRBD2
TGTGCCAGCAAGCTAGCGGGACGGTACGAGCAGTACTTC
CASKLAGRYEQYF
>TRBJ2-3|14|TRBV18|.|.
TGTGCCAGCTCACCCGTGGACCTACCAGATACGCAGTATTTT
CASSPVDLPDTQYF
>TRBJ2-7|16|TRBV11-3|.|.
TGTGCCAGCAGCTCCGCGCCGCGGGACCTCCTACGAAAGCAGTACTTC
CASSSAPRDLLRKQYF
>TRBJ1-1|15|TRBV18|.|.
TGTGCCAGCTCACCCTTGGGGTGGGGAGACACTGAAGCTTTCTTT
CASSPLGWGDTEAFF
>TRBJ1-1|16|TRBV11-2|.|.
TGTGCCAGCAGCTTAGGGGCAGGGAGTTGGGACACTGAAGCTTTCTTT
CASSLGAGSWDTEAFF
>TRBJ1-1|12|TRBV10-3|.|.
TGTGCCATCAAAGGACTTAACACTGAAGCTTTCTTT
CAIKGLNTEAFF
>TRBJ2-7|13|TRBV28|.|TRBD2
TGTGCCAGCAGTCAGGGACTAGCTTACGAGCAGTACTTC
CASSQGLAYEQYF
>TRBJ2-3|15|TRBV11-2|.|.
TGTGCCAGCGGGCCCTTGTGGGGGGGCACAGATACGCAGTATTTT
CASGPLWGGTDTQYF
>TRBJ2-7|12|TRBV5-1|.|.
TGCGCCCCCCCCCGCTCCGCCTACGAGCAGTACTTC
CAPPRSAYEQYF
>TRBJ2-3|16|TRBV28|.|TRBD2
TGTGCCAGCACCAAGTACCAAGCGGGAAGCACAGATACGCAGTATTTT
CASTKYQAGSTDTQYF
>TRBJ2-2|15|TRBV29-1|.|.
TGCAGCGTTGTGGGGGGCCCTCCGAGCACCGGGGAGCTGTTTTTT
CSVVGGPPSTGELFF
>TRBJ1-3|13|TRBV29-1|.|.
TGCAGCGGGGGGGGGATCGACTCTCACACCATATATTTT
CSGGGIDSHTIYF
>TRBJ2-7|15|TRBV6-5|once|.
TGTGCCAGCAGTTACTCGAGTCGAGCCACCTACGAGCAGTACTTC
CASSYSSRATYEQYF
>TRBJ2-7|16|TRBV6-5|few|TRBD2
TGTGCCAGCAGTTACTCGGCGGGGGGTTTAACCTACGAGCAGTACTTC
CASSYSAGGLTYEQYF
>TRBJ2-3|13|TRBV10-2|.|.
TGCGCCAGCAGTGATTTCTTGAGAGATACGCAGTATTTT
CASSDFLRDTQYF
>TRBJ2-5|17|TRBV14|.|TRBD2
TGTGCCAGCAGCGGACTAGCGGGGGGAACTAAACAAGAGACCCAGTACTTC
CASSGLAGGTKQETQYF
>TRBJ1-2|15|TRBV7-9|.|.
TGTGCCAGCAGCTTATCCCACGGGCCCGAGGGGGGCTACACCTTC
CASSLSHGPEGGYTF